Sequencing of this TCR beta chain was carried out in a study of blood T cell repertoires in COVID-19. Study-wide context: COVID-19 samples from acute and convalescent phases originated in the United States, Italy and Spain. In each case, the material was cDNA or gDNA derived from T cells, B-cell-depleted T cells, or PBMCs.

Trimming cost V 2 bases and J 7 bases, with 8 bases left between them. The germline CDR1 and CDR2 sequences are SGHTA and FQGTGA. The CDR3 extends over 13 amino acids. Authors' analysis steps: Amplified reference gene primers provided the basis for estimating nucleated cell counts. Here immunoSEQ multiplex PCR was the method, and the copy in TCRdb shows in-frame clones only, minus some. V and J calls and clone size are those listed in that table; D and trimming were worked out from the DNA. There are about 170,000 clones in the sample; 88% occur only once, and around a quarter lies in the top ten. V and J are TRBV7-3 and TRBJ2-2; no clear D gene. The origin of this receptor is a man aged 60 to 69 with acute or convalescent COVID-19. Sequencing was carried out using peripheral blood. CDR3 nucleotides: TGTGCCAGCAGCTTAGGGCCAGGCGGGGAGCTGTTTTTT. It is translated as CASSLGPGGELFF. The full variable domain, in which reference TRBV7-3 and TRBJ2-2 provide the parts outside the CDR3, is GAGVSQTPSNKVTEKGKYVELRCDPISGHTALYWYRQSLGQGPEFLIYFQGTGAADDSGLPNDRFFAVRPEGSVSTLKIQRTERGDSAVYLCASSLGPGGELFFGEGSRLTVL.